Following are 21 T cell receptor beta chains from one sample sequenced in a study of tumour-infiltrating T cells in Burkitt lymphoma (dated by TCRdb to 2018 to 2021). The library was prepared using the immunoSEQ multiplex PCR assay. The source is immuneACCESS, and TCRdb retained only in-frame sequences with V and J called. Part of the clones is not carried over; for the studies checked, unresolved V genes explain less than half of this, and the remainder is unexplained. Recorded for this sample are about 7,100 clones; approximately 17% of them occurred a single time. 2.5% to 3.5% of the sample belongs to the ten largest clones. The sequencing sample was made of tumor tissue. Source of these receptors: a human donor with diffuse large B-cell lymphoma.

This clone was seen a handful of times. The chain is built from TRBV5-1 and TRBJ2-5, with 8 nucleotides matching TRBD2. CDR1 is SGHRS and CDR2 is YFSETQ in the germline V gene. This CDR3 is 13 amino acids long. V was pared by 4 bases and J by 3 bases, with 2 bases of the junction left unmatched. The CDR3 nucleotides read TGCGCCAGCAGCCGAGCGGGGGAAGAGACCCAGTACTTC. Encoded protein: CASSRAGEETQYF.

This clone was seen a single time. CDR3 sequence: CASSPNSPGLTSQETQYF. The DNA of the CDR3 is TGTGCCAGCTCACCCAACTCACCGGGACTAACATCCCAAGAGACCCAGTACTTC. This chain uses TRBV18 with TRBJ2-5, with TRBD2 matching over 7 bases. The length of the CDR3 is 18 residues. The ends lost 3 bases at V and 1 base at J; junction bases unmatched: 14. Germline-derived CDR1 and CDR2 are KGHSH and LQKENI.

This chain uses TRBV6-5 with TRBJ2-5, with D perhaps TRBD1 (6 bases). The V and J ends lost 7 bases and 2 bases respectively, with 14 bases between them. CDR1 and CDR2 from the germline V gene are MNHEY and SVGAGI. The CDR3 is 14 amino acids. The chain's CDR3 is CASTRDTSQETQYF. CDR3 sequence (DNA): TGTGCCAGCACCAGGGACACTTCGCAAGAGACCCAGTACTTC.

This clone has just a few counts. This chain connects TRBV4-1 to TRBJ1-5; D gene uncertain. The germline V gene encodes CDR1 MGHRA and CDR2 YSYEKL. The CDR3 length is 14 residues. V gave up 4 bases and J gave up 5 bases, with 12 bases separating them. Here the CDR3 reads CASSPQESDQPQHF. As DNA, the CDR3 is TGCGCCAGCAGCCCCCAGGAATCCGATCAGCCCCAGCATTTT.

This clone was counted between two and nine times. V and J are TRBV5-1 and TRBJ2-3, with a tentative D call TRBD2 (5 bases). V dropped 0 bases and J dropped 6 bases, with 17 bases sitting between them. The germline gives CDR1 SGHRS, CDR2 YFSETQ. CDR3 length equals 16 residues. The CDR3 loop is CASSLVLGQDWDTQYF. The CDR3 DNA follows: TGCGCCAGCAGCTTGGTGTTAGGGCAGGACTGGGATACGCAGTATTTT.

This clone was recorded a few times. The chain has TRBV5-1 and TRBJ2-7; D tentatively fits TRBD1 or TRBD2 (5 bases each). V lost 4 bases, J lost 2 bases, and 16 bases lay in between. CDR1 and CDR2 (germline): SGHRS, YFSETQ. This CDR3 has 15 residues. The CDR3 DNA reads as TGCGCCAGCAGCCCTGGGGGAACAGCAGCCTACGAGCAGTACTTC. It translates to CASSPGGTAAYEQYF.

The chain couples TRBV27 to TRBJ2-7, with TRBD1 as a possible D gene (6 bases). This CDR3 is 11 amino acids long. Trimming shortened V by 8 bases and J by 6 bases, and 11 bases separated the two germline ends. Germline CDR1 and CDR2: MNHEY and SMNVEV (reference sequence). CDR3 nucleotide sequence: TGTGCCAGCCGATTAGGGGGCGAGCAGTACTTC. Protein product: CASRLGGEQYF.

In this sample, this clone turned up a few times. The V and J genes are TRBV18 and TRBJ1-1; D gene unclear. V was shortened by 1 base and J by 0 bases, with 12 bases between the two germline ends. The CDR3 is made up of 16 amino acids. Germline values: CDR1 KGHSH, CDR2 LQKENI. Here the CDR3 reads CASSPHSASVNTEAFF. CDR3 bases: TGTGCCAGCTCACCACACAGCGCCAGCGTGAACACTGAAGCTTTCTTT.

This clone has only a few counts. V gene TRBV9 combines with J gene TRBJ2-1; 7 nucleotides align to TRBD2. The CDR3 spans 15 residues. After removal of 4 bases from V and 3 bases from J, the junction contained 7 bases not matched to a gene. CDR1 is SGDLS, CDR2 YYNGEE, per germline. The CDR3 is CASSPGDYIYNEQFF. CDR3 in DNA: TGTGCCAGCAGCCCCGGGGACTACATCTACAATGAGCAGTTCTTC. The full variable domain, completed using reference TRBV9 and TRBJ2-1, is DSGVTQTPKHLITATGQRVTLRCSPRSGDLSVYWYQQSLDQGLQFLIQYYNGEERAKGNILERFSAQQFPDLHSELNLSSLELGDSALYFCASSPGDYIYNEQFFGPGTRLTVL.

This clone occurred a few times. The chain carries TRBV2 and TRBJ1-4; D ambiguous. From germline, CDR1 is SNHLY and CDR2 FYNNEI. Trimming left V 7 bases short and J 8 bases short, with 8 bases between. This CDR3 has 11 amino acids. CDR3 DNA: TGTGCCAGCATGACCCTCGAAAAACTGTTTTTT. Residues: CASMTLEKLFF.

The chain carries TRBV7-3 and TRBJ2-2; 7 bases line up with TRBD2. Germline V gene sequence: CDR1 SGHTA, CDR2 FQGTGA. The ends lost 5 bases at V and 1 base at J; junction bases unmatched: 4. The CDR3 has 15 amino acids. In nucleotides, the CDR3 is TGTGCCAGCAGCCTTGGACTAGAGAACACCGGGGAGCTGTTTTTT. It specifies CASSLGLENTGELFF.

This clone occurred once. V gene TRBV7-2 combines with J gene TRBJ2-5; D gene uncertain. The J call is in doubt because the DNA end fits TRBJ2-7 better. CDR1 and CDR2 (germline): SGHTA, FQGNSA. The CDR3 has 14 residues. The CDR3 protein is CASSLQVVTAEQYF. In nucleotides, the CDR3 is TGTGCCAGCAGCTTGCAGGTCGTTACGGCCGAGCAGTACTTC.

This CDR3 reads CASSLGRNTEAFF. The CDR3 DNA follows: TGTGCCAGCAGCTTAGGGAGGAACACTGAAGCTTTCTTT. The chain uses TRBV7-2 and TRBJ1-1; D remains ambiguous. This CDR3 is built from 13 residues. Trimming removed 1 base from V and 1 base from J, with 4 bases in between. The germline V gene has CDR1 SGHTA and CDR2 FQGNSA.

On this clone: This CDR3 is also generated by other DNA sequences in the sample. The gene calls are TRBV5-4 and TRBJ2-7; TRBD2 is a possible D gene (6 bases). The CDR3 has 13 amino acids. Germline V gene data show CDR1 as SGHNT and CDR2 as YYREEE (reference sequence). V lost 0 bases and J 6 bases, leaving 10 bases between the germline ends. CDR3 sequence: CASSLGRVSEQYF. DNA of the CDR3: TGTGCCAGCAGCTTGGGGAGGGTAAGCGAGCAGTACTTC.

This clone was recorded a few times. V and J are TRBV4-3 and TRBJ2-3, with D maybe TRBD2 (5 bases). Germline CDR1 and CDR2: LGHNA and YSLEER. Trimming took off 3 bases at V and 3 bases at J, with 16 bases between the two ends. The CDR3 runs to 16 residues. CDR3 residues: CASSHTDTSSTDTQYF. CDR3 nucleotides: TGCGCCAGCAGCCATACAGACACTAGTTCGACAGATACGCAGTATTTT.

This chain links TRBV28 with TRBJ1-1; tentative D call: TRBD1 (6 bases). The CDR3 length is 14 residues. Germline CDR1 reads MDHEN; CDR2 reads SYDVKM. V lost 7 bases to trimming and J lost 1 base, with 13 bases between them. The CDR3 region is CASTYREANTEAFF. The CDR3 bases are TGTGCCAGCACCTACAGGGAGGCGAACACTGAAGCTTTCTTT.

This clone was seen more than once but under ten times. V gene TRBV2 combines with J gene TRBJ2-7; TRBD1 matches at 7 bases. The CDR3 runs to 12 residues. Germline lookup yields CDR1 SNHLY and CDR2 FYNNEI. The V segment lost 6 bases and the J segment 7 bases; nucleotides outside the gene matches: 6. This CDR3 reads CASREQGLEQYF. The CDR3 DNA is TGTGCCAGCAGAGAACAGGGGTTGGAGCAGTACTTC.

V usage is TRBV7-9 and J usage is TRBJ2-7; D is undetermined. V lost 0 bases, J lost 2 bases, and 11 bases lay in between. CDR3 length: 15 amino acids. The germline CDR1 and CDR2 sequences are SEHNR and FQNEAQ (reference sequence). Written as DNA, the CDR3 is TGTGCCAGCAGCTTAGCGATCTCGTCGGCCTACGAGCAGTACTTC. It specifies CASSLAISSAYEQYF.

V is TRBV29-1 and J is TRBJ1-1; D remains unclear. Trimming took 4 bases from V and 0 from J, leaving 12 bases between them. The CDR3 extends over 14 amino acids. The germline CDR1 and CDR2 sequences are SQVTM and ANQGSEA. The CDR3 DNA follows: TGCAGCGTTGTTCTTCGGGCGGTGAACACTGAAGCTTTCTTT. This encodes CSVVLRAVNTEAFF.

This clone was seen more than once but under ten times. The chain links TRBV7-9 to TRBJ2-2; TRBD2 matches at 11 bases. The CDR3 covers 19 residues. Germline assignment: CDR1 SEHNR and CDR2 FQNEAQ (reference sequence). Losses at the gene ends were 5 bases for V and 3 bases for J; bases not matched to a gene: 14. CDR3 bases: TGTGCCAGCAGCCGGGGACTAGCGGAAACCCCTCGCGACACCGGGGAGCTGTTTTTT. Residues: CASSRGLAETPRDTGELFF.

The chain uses TRBV6-6 and TRBJ1-5; tentative D call: TRBD1 (5 bases). The CDR3 consists of 13 residues. Looked up from germline, CDR1 is MNHNY and CDR2 is SVGAGI (reference sequence). Deletions cut 5 bases from V and 7 bases from J, with 12 bases between. The CDR3 reads CASSGSQGQPQHF. CDR3 nucleotide sequence: TGTGCCAGCAGTGGGTCCCAGGGCCAGCCCCAGCATTTT.